A single sample is the source of the 27 T cell receptor beta chains below, sequenced in a study of cytomegalovirus exposure and HLA in healthy donors (dated by TCRdb to 2016 to 2017). Library preparation employed the immunoSEQ multiplex PCR assay. For the multiplex PCR, a mixture combining 60 forward primers for TCR Vbeta segments and 13 reverse primers for TCR Jbeta segments was used. The table comes from immuneACCESS by way of TCRdb, which keeps in-frame sequences with V and J called. Part of the clones is missing from these tables; in studies checked, under half for an unresolved V gene and the rest for unknown reasons. This sample comprises about 120,000 clones, roughly four fifths of them detected only once. Less than 3.5% of the sample goes to the ten largest clones. The material sequenced was PBMCs. The source of these receptors is a woman aged 40-49 years in good health and CMV-seropositive.

The rearrangement links TRBV5-4 to TRBJ1-1; D gene ambiguous. CDR3 length equals 12 residues. The germline V and J ends were trimmed by 4 bases and 12 bases, with 16 bases remaining between them. Germline V CDR1 and CDR2: SGHNT, YYREEE (reference sequence). The CDR3 sequence is CASSLWGEGPFF. In DNA form, the CDR3 reads TGTGCCAGCAGCCTATGGGGAGAGGGCCCTTTCTTT.

V and J are TRBV7-9 and TRBJ1-1; the match to TRBD1 covers 9 bases. CDR1 and CDR2 (germline): SEHNR, FQNEAQ (reference sequence). V gave up 5 bases and J gave up 3 bases; unmatched junction bases: 13. The CDR3 covers 17 residues. CDR3 in amino acids: CASSTYRGPNGDTEAFF. For the CDR3, the DNA is TGTGCCAGCAGCACTTACAGGGGGCCTAATGGTGACACTGAAGCTTTCTTT.

The chain is built from TRBV7-2 and TRBJ1-1, with 8 bases identical to TRBD1. Looked up from germline, CDR1 is SGHTA and CDR2 is FQGNSA. The CDR3 contains 13 residues. The V segment lost 5 bases and the J segment 11 bases; nucleotides outside the gene matches: 10. DNA of the CDR3: TGTGCCAGCAGCCGAGGACAGGGTTTGAGGGCTTTCTTT. Translated, it gives CASSRGQGLRAFF.

This clone is a singleton in its sample. The J gene is TRBJ1-5, the V gene TRBV16; possible D gene TRBD1, 6 bases. This CDR3 spans 17 amino acids. V was trimmed by 0 bases and J by 2 bases, leaving 14 bases between them. Germline CDR1 reads KGHSY; CDR2 reads FQNENV. For the CDR3, the DNA is TGTGCCAGCAGCCAATCCGTAGGGCCAGGGGGCAATCAGCCCCAGCATTTT. Residues: CASSQSVGPGGNQPQHF.

The chain combines TRBV7-8 with TRBJ2-3; D gene unclear. This CDR3 contains 16 residues. V lost 4 bases, J lost 0 bases, and 14 bases lay in between. CDR1 and CDR2 from the germline V gene are SGHVS and FQNEAQ. In nucleotides, the CDR3 is TGTGCCAGCAGCTCCCCTGTTGGTACTAGCACAGATACGCAGTATTTT. This gives the protein CASSSPVGTSTDTQYF.

This clone was seen a few times. The chain couples TRBV6-1 to TRBJ2-7, with TRBD2 matching over 11 bases. The CDR3 contains 14 residues. The V segment lost 7 bases and the J segment 7 bases; nucleotides outside the gene matches: 9. Germline loops: CDR1 MNHNS, CDR2 SASEGT. The CDR3 protein is CASILGLAALEQYF. In DNA, the CDR3 is TGTGCCAGCATCCTGGGACTAGCGGCCTTGGAGCAGTACTTC.

V usage is TRBV27 and J usage is TRBJ1-1, with TRBD1 identical over 7 bases. The germline V gene encodes CDR1 MNHEY and CDR2 SMNVEV (reference sequence). The CDR3 consists of 14 residues. Trimming took 8 bases from V and 5 from J; bases not matched to a gene: 11. The chain's CDR3 is CASALHRGATEAFF. The CDR3 DNA follows: TGTGCCAGCGCTCTCCACAGGGGTGCAACTGAAGCTTTCTTT.

This rearrangement joins TRBV7-9 to TRBJ2-1, with D tentatively TRBD2 (6 bases). The CDR3 sequence is 14 residues long. CDR1 is SEHNR, CDR2 FQNEAQ, per germline (reference sequence). Trimming stripped 5 bases from V and 3 bases from J, with 11 bases between. CDR3 DNA sequence: TGTGCCAGCAGCGGGCGGGACCACTACAATGAGCAGTTCTTC. It translates to CASSGRDHYNEQFF.

The rearrangement uses TRBV11-2 and TRBJ1-2; tentatively, D is TRBD1 (6 bases). The CDR3 sequence is 13 residues long. Between the trimmed V and J ends, which lost 3 bases and 2 bases, there was a span of 7 bases. Germline assignment: CDR1 SGHAT and CDR2 FQNNGV. Here the CDR3 reads CASSLGHNYGYTF. CDR3 coding DNA: TGTGCCAGCAGCTTGGGACACAACTATGGCTACACCTTC.

The chain uses TRBV18 and TRBJ1-1, with a possible D match to TRBD1 (6 bases). Trimming stripped 3 bases from V and 10 bases from J, with 18 bases between. CDR1 and CDR2 from the germline V gene are KGHSH and LQKENI. This CDR3 has 14 residues. In DNA form, the CDR3 reads TGTGCCAGCTCACCGACCTCGGGGGGCGAACGAGCTTTCTTT. It codes for CASSPTSGGERAFF.

The V and J genes are TRBV5-6 and TRBJ2-3, with 9 bases lining up with TRBD2. The CDR3 is 13 residues long. Unmatched junction bases numbered 6, after V lost 7 bases and J lost 6 bases. Germline loops: CDR1 SGHDT, CDR2 YYEEEE. The CDR3 region has the DNA TGTGCCAGCTGTATAGCGGGAGTTGATACGCAGTATTTT. This encodes CASCIAGVDTQYF.

This chain links TRBV7-9 with TRBJ2-1, with 12 nucleotides matching TRBD2. The V segment lost 4 bases and the J segment 4 bases; nucleotides outside the gene matches: 5. Germline CDR1 SEHNR, CDR2 FQNEAQ (reference sequence). The CDR3 length is 16 residues. CDR3 region: CASSYPGTSGYNEQFF. The CDR3 nucleotides are TGTGCCAGCAGCTACCCCGGGACTAGCGGGTACAATGAGCAGTTCTTC.

In its sample, this clone was seen once. The V gene is TRBV4-1, the J gene TRBJ2-7; TRBD2 agrees at 9 bases. The CDR3 extends over 15 amino acids. V lost 3 bases and J lost 3; bases outside the gene matches: 6. Germline CDR1 MGHRA, CDR2 YSYEKL. This CDR3 reads CASSHSAGGGYEQYF. The CDR3 DNA is TGCGCCAGCAGCCATTCAGCGGGGGGTGGCTACGAGCAGTACTTC.

The genes are TRBV25-1 and TRBJ2-1; TRBD1 aligns across 8 bases. Germline loops: CDR1 MGHDK, CDR2 SYGVNS. The CDR3 is 15 amino acids. Losses at the gene ends were 5 bases for V and 3 bases for J; bases not matched to a gene: 6. CDR3 nucleotides: TGTGCCAGCAGTACAGGGGGTTCCTTCTACAATGAGCAGTTCTTC. Amino acids: CASSTGGSFYNEQFF.

The chain has TRBV15 and TRBJ1-2, with 9 bases identical to TRBD1. Germline lookup yields CDR1 LNHNV and CDR2 YYDKDF (reference sequence). This CDR3 spans 18 amino acids. V was pared by 3 bases and J by 6 bases, with 17 bases of the junction left unmatched. The CDR3 DNA is TGTGCCACCAGCAGCAAGAAATTCAGACAGGGGGTTGTAGATGGCTACACCTTC. This encodes CATSSKKFRQGVVDGYTF.

The chain recombines TRBV6-6 with TRBJ1-1; D is possibly TRBD1 (5 bases). The CDR3 extends over 14 amino acids. V was trimmed by 6 bases and J by 1 base, leaving 12 bases between them. The germline gives CDR1 MNHNY, CDR2 SVGAGI (reference sequence). DNA of the CDR3: TGTGCCAGCAGACCTGGAGGGGAGAACACTGAAGCTTTCTTT. Translated: CASRPGGENTEAFF.

The V and J genes are TRBV6-4 and TRBJ1-2; D is perhaps TRBD1 (5 bases). V gave up 6 bases and J gave up 7 bases, with 12 bases separating them. Germline assignment: CDR1 MRHNA and CDR2 SNTAGT. CDR3 length equals 12 residues. The CDR3 here is CASRGWGSGYTF. Written as DNA, the CDR3 is TGTGCCAGCAGGGGATGGGGCTCTGGCTACACCTTC.

The chain is built from TRBV6-5 and TRBJ1-5, with TRBD1 matching over 7 bases. This CDR3 comprises 15 residues. V was clipped by 2 bases and J by 2 bases; unmatched bases: 3. CDR1 MNHEY and CDR2 SVGAGI come from the germline V gene. As DNA, the CDR3 is TGTGCCAGCAGTTACACGGGACAGCGCAATCAGCCCCAGCATTTT. The encoded protein is CASSYTGQRNQPQHF.

The table lists this clone with a count of one. V is TRBV5-6 and J is TRBJ1-2; D possibly corresponds to TRBD1 (6 bases). Looked up from germline, CDR1 is SGHDT and CDR2 is YYEEEE. V lost 1 base and J lost 1, with 20 bases in between. The length of the CDR3 is 18 residues. CDR3 nucleotides: TGTGCCAGCAGCTTGAGGTTCCGGGGGGCGCAGGATAACTATGGCTACACCTTC. It specifies CASSLRFRGAQDNYGYTF.

The CDR3 nucleotides are TGCGCCAGCAGTGGGCTGGGTGAGGCTGAAGCTTTCTTT. Its translation is CASSGLGEAEAFF. The chain employs TRBV10-1 and TRBJ1-1; D gene ambiguous. This CDR3 has 13 residues. V lost 4 bases, J lost 6 bases, and 12 bases lay in between. The germline CDR1 and CDR2 sequences are WNHNN and SYGVQD (reference sequence).

The chain has TRBV19 and TRBJ2-1, with D maybe TRBD1 (7 bases). This CDR3 contains 16 residues. Germline V lookup: CDR1 LNHDA, CDR2 SQIVND (reference sequence). Trimming pared 5 bases from V and 6 bases from J, leaving 20 bases between. CDR3 DNA sequence: TGTGCCAGTAGTGGCGGGACAGTTGGGGTAACCAATGAGCAGTTCTTC. This encodes CASSGGTVGVTNEQFF.

The chain joins TRBV2 to TRBJ1-2; weak D call: TRBD1 (6 bases). Trimming left V 8 bases short and J 0 bases short, with 22 bases between. The CDR3 length is 17 residues. The germline CDR1 and CDR2 sequences are SNHLY and FYNNEI. The CDR3 DNA reads TGTGCCAGCCGACCTAGGGGGGGTGGGTCCCCTAACTATGGCTACACCTTC. This encodes CASRPRGGGSPNYGYTF.

The rearrangement links TRBV25-1 to TRBJ2-1, with 7 bases matching TRBD2. CDR1 and CDR2 (germline): MGHDK, SYGVNS. The V and J ends lost 2 bases and 7 bases, in that order; junction bases with no gene match: 11. The CDR3 consists of 16 residues. Here the CDR3 reads CASSEVIVGGWNEQFF. DNA of the CDR3: TGTGCCAGCAGTGAAGTAATTGTGGGGGGGTGGAATGAGCAGTTCTTC.

V and J are TRBV10-3 and TRBJ2-7; 8 bases are shared with TRBD2. J lost 2 bases, V lost 7 bases, and 7 bases had no gene match. CDR1 is ENHRY, CDR2 SYGVKD, per germline. The CDR3 sequence is 14 residues long. The CDR3 sequence is CAITPGGVTYEQYF. The CDR3 DNA reads as TGTGCCATCACACCCGGGGGGGTCACCTACGAGCAGTACTTC.

The chain uses TRBV9 and TRBJ1-2; the D gene is possibly TRBD1 (5 bases). V shed 3 bases and J shed 4 bases, with 16 bases lying between them. This CDR3 region has 15 residues. Germline V gives CDR1 SGDLS, CDR2 YYNGEE. CDR3 region: CASSAHRRQSYGYTF. The CDR3 coding sequence is TGTGCCAGCAGCGCGCACCGGCGACAGAGCTATGGCTACACCTTC.

This clone has a handful of counts. The CDR3 region is CSVEGSGNTEAFF. The CDR3 bases are TGCAGCGTTGAGGGCTCCGGGAACACTGAAGCTTTCTTT. The chain combines TRBV29-1 with TRBJ1-1; no firm D call. The V gene lost 3 bases and the J gene lost 1 base, with 9 bases spanning the gap. Per the germline V gene, CDR1 is SQVTM and CDR2 is ANQGSEA. The CDR3 consists of 13 residues.

The gene calls are TRBV11-2 and TRBJ1-4; D gene ambiguous. Germline V lookup: CDR1 SGHAT, CDR2 FQNNGV. V was trimmed by 0 bases and J by 0 bases, leaving 5 bases between them. The CDR3 runs 15 residues. The CDR3 DNA is TGTGCCAGCAGCTTAGAGGCCGCAACTAATGAAAAACTGTTTTTT. Protein sequence: CASSLEAATNEKLFF.